A single sample is the source of the 4 T cell receptor beta chains below, sequenced in a study of blood T cells in healthy people across ages (dated by TCRdb to 2014 to 2015). The method was 5' RACE. The instrument given in TCRdb is Illumina HiSeq 2500. The second PCR ran for roughly 7 to 12 cycles and used a J-beta primer mix along with a sample-barcoded 5' primer. TCRdb applied fastp at Q25 and MiXCR to the public reads, then kept only in-frame beta chains. Rows are unified per CDR3 protein, each entry keeping the most common DNA and genes. The sample table holds around 990,000 distinct CDR3 sequences, of which roughly two fifths were seen once. About an eighth of the sample lies in the top ten. Sequenced: blood. The receptors shown here come from a man between 18 and 29 years old in good health.

The chain has TRBV20-1 and TRBJ2-7; TRBD1 might be the D (6 bases). The germline CDR1 and CDR2 sequences are DFQATT and SNEGSKA (reference sequence). V was clipped by 1 base and J by 2 bases, with 9 bases between them. This CDR3 contains 13 residues. CDR3 nucleotide sequence: TGCAGTGCTAGAGGACAGGAACCCTACGAGCAGTACTTC. It yields the protein CSARGQEPYEQYF.

The chain joins TRBV6-1 to TRBJ1-2; TRBD1 might be the D (6 bases). This CDR3 comprises 13 residues. V lost 3 bases to trimming and J lost 6 bases, with 11 bases between them. Germline V gives CDR1 MNHNS, CDR2 SASEGT. CDR3 sequence reads: CASSDSRTDGYTF. Written as DNA, the CDR3 is TGTGCCAGCAGTGATTCCCGGACAGATGGCTACACCTTC.

This chain uses TRBV9 with TRBJ2-3; 7 nucleotides align to TRBD1. This CDR3 spans 17 amino acids. From germline, CDR1 is SGDLS and CDR2 YYNGEE. J lost 0 bases, V lost 0 bases, and 7 bases had no gene match. This chain's CDR3 is CASSVAQQGSSTDTQYF. DNA of the CDR3: TGTGCCAGCAGCGTAGCCCAACAGGGGTCTAGCACAGATACGCAGTATTTT.

This rearrangement joins TRBV18 to TRBJ2-7, with 7 bases aligning to TRBD2. After removal of 3 bases from V and 7 bases from J, the junction contained 18 bases not matched to a gene. The CDR3 has 17 amino acids. Germline V gives CDR1 KGHSH, CDR2 LQKENI. The CDR3 loop is CASSPLAGERSYNEQYF. Here the CDR3 DNA reads TGTGCCAGCTCACCTTTGGCGGGGGAACGCTCCTACAATGAGCAGTACTTC.